This T cell receptor (beta chain) was recovered during a study of T cell repertoires in cytomegalovirus infection. Study-wide results and caveats: HLA-C-restricted, CMV-specific TCR beta clonotypes were dominant ex vivo.

In TCRdb, the reads were re-called with MiXCR into one record per CDR3 protein. The profile shows around 100,000 distinct CDR3 sequences, approximately 15% of them singletons. Remarks on this clonotype: Its antigen is as yet unknown.

Trimming stripped 5 bases from V and 4 bases from J, with 12 bases between. Germline CDR1 reads SGHVT; CDR2 reads SQSDAQ. The CDR3 has 14 amino acids. The origin of this receptor is a human donor in good health (CMV status not recorded). Some clones in this sample may be carry-over from other donors' samples. The rearrangement uses TRBV7-4 and TRBJ2-1; no clear D gene. The sequencing input was PBMCs. This CDR3 is CASSPRTEYNEQFF. In DNA, the CDR3 is TGTGCCAGCAGCCCCCGGACGGAGTACAATGAGCAGTTCTTC.